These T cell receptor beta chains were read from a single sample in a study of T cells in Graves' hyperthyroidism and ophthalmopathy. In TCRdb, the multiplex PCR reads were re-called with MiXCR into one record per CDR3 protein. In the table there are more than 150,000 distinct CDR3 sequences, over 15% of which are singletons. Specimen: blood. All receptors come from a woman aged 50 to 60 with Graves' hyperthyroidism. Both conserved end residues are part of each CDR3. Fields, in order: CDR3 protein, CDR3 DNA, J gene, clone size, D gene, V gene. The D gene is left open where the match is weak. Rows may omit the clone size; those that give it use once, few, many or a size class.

CDR3: CASSLTGSGEKLFF
DNA: TGTGCCAGCAGTCTCACAGGGTCCGGTGAAAAACTGTTTTTT
J: TRBJ1-4
size: many
D: .
V: TRBV2

CDR3: CASKRTGQTDTQYF
DNA: TGTGCCAGCAAGAGGACAGGGCAGACAGATACGCAGTATTTT
J: TRBJ2-3
size: many
D: TRBD1
V: TRBV6-1

CDR3: CASSKTGKGNRPQHF
DNA: TGTGCCAGCAGCAAAACAGGGAAGGGGAATCGGCCCCAGCATTTT
J: TRBJ1-5
size: many
D: .
V: TRBV12-3/TRBV12-4

CDR3: CSAQSVAVEAFF
DNA: TGCAGTGCACAATCCGTGGCCGTGGAGGCTTTCTTT
J: TRBJ1-1
size: many
D: .
V: TRBV20-1

CDR3: CASSLADRGRRTEAFF
DNA: TGTGCCAGCAGCTTAGCGGACAGGGGGCGGCGAACTGAAGCTTTCTTT
J: TRBJ1-1
size: .
D: TRBD1
V: TRBV7-8

CDR3: CASSLGSGEVSPLHF
DNA: TGTGCCAGCAGCTTAGGTTCCGGGGAAGTCTCACCCCTCCACTTT
J: TRBJ1-6
size: many
D: .
V: TRBV7-9

CDR3: CASSYLTGGKETQYF
DNA: TGTGCCAGCAGTTATCTGACAGGGGGGAAAGAGACCCAGTACTTC
J: TRBJ2-5
size: many
D: TRBD1
V: TRBV27

CDR3: CASSQDQGGITYGYTF
DNA: TGTGCCAGCAGCCAAGATCAAGGGGGCATAACGTATGGCTACACCTTC
J: TRBJ1-2
size: many
D: TRBD1
V: TRBV4-2

CDR3: CASSYSQAGGTEAFF
DNA: TGTGCCAGCAGTTACTCCCAGGCAGGGGGGACTGAAGCTTTCTTT
J: TRBJ1-1
size: many
D: TRBD1
V: TRBV6-5

CDR3: CASSQGRESAGELFF
DNA: TGCGCCAGCAGCCAGGGTAGGGAATCGGCCGGGGAGCTGTTTTTT
J: TRBJ2-2
size: few
D: .
V: TRBV4-1

CDR3: CASSGGGRSSSYNEQFF
DNA: TGTGCCAGCAGCGGAGGGGGCCGATCGAGCTCCTACAATGAGCAGTTCTTC
J: TRBJ2-1
size: .
D: TRBD1
V: TRBV9

CDR3: CASKSTGVVSYEQYF
DNA: TGTGCCAGCAAAAGTACAGGGGTGGTCTCCTACGAGCAGTACTTC
J: TRBJ2-7
size: many
D: TRBD1
V: TRBV6-1

CDR3: CASSVAGTRGRDTQYF
DNA: TGTGCCAGCAGCGTCGCCGGGACTAGGGGGAGGGATACGCAGTATTTT
J: TRBJ2-3
size: .
D: TRBD2
V: TRBV9

CDR3: CASSEVTGFGYTF
DNA: TGTGCCAGCAGTGAAGTAACAGGGTTTGGCTACACCTTC
J: TRBJ1-2
size: many
D: .
V: TRBV2

CDR3: CASTDRAYGYTF
DNA: TGTGCCAGCACCGACAGGGCCTATGGCTACACCTTC
J: TRBJ1-2
size: many
D: TRBD1
V: TRBV28

CDR3: CASSFAGTLQETQHF
DNA: TGTGCCAGCAGCTTCGCTGGGACTCTTCAAGAGACCCAGCACTTC
J: TRBJ2-5
size: .
D: .
V: TRBV11-1

CDR3: CASSSRDSVSYEQYF
DNA: TGTGCCAGCAGCTCCAGGGACAGCGTCTCCTACGAGCAGTACTTC
J: TRBJ2-7
size: many
D: TRBD1
V: TRBV7-9

CDR3: CASSPGRTDTQYF
DNA: TGTGCCAGCAGCCCGGGCCGCACAGATACGCAGTATTTT
J: TRBJ2-3
size: many
D: .
V: TRBV7-3

CDR3: CASSQEVAGGLETQYF
DNA: TGCGCCAGCAGCCAAGAGGTAGCGGGGGGGCTGGAGACCCAGTACTTC
J: TRBJ2-5
size: few
D: TRBD2
V: TRBV4-1

CDR3: CASSSWDEKLFF
DNA: TGTGCCAGCAGCTCCTGGGATGAAAAACTGTTTTTT
J: TRBJ1-4
size: many
D: .
V: TRBV7-9

CDR3: CASMGRGHESDTQYF
DNA: TGCGCCAGCATGGGGCGGGGGCATGAGTCAGATACGCAGTATTTT
J: TRBJ2-3
size: many
D: .
V: TRBV5-1

CDR3: CASRIAGDNEQFF
DNA: TGTGCCTCCAGGATAGCGGGGGACAATGAGCAGTTCTTC
J: TRBJ2-1
size: many
D: TRBD2
V: TRBV13

CDR3: CASSLAGVTEAFF
DNA: TGTGCCAGCAGTTTAGCTGGGGTTACTGAAGCTTTCTTT
J: TRBJ1-1
size: many
D: .
V: TRBV27

CDR3: CASSQADSTGELFF
DNA: TGTGCCAGCAGCCAAGCGGACAGCACCGGGGAGCTGTTTTTT
J: TRBJ2-2
size: many
D: .
V: TRBV3-1

CDR3: CASSQSTGQKYEQYF
DNA: TGTGCCAGCAGTCAATCTACAGGACAAAAGTACGAGCAGTACTTC
J: TRBJ2-7
size: many
D: .
V: TRBV6-1

CDR3: CASSLTNSNTEAFF
DNA: TGTGCCAGCAGCTTAACTAACAGTAACACTGAAGCTTTCTTT
J: TRBJ1-1
size: many
D: .
V: TRBV7-2

CDR3: CAISDPGQGAEETQYF
DNA: TGTGCCATCAGTGATCCGGGACAGGGGGCAGAAGAGACCCAGTACTTC
J: TRBJ2-5
size: many
D: TRBD1
V: TRBV10-3

CDR3: CASSRVYGYTF
DNA: TGTGCCAGCAGCAGGGTCTATGGCTACACCTTC
J: TRBJ1-2
size: many
D: .
V: TRBV9

CDR3: CSAPGGDQETQYF
DNA: TGCAGTGCTCCAGGGGGGGACCAAGAGACCCAGTACTTC
J: TRBJ2-5
size: many
D: .
V: TRBV20-1

CDR3: CASSSGRAVSYNEQFF
DNA: TGTGCCAGCAGTAGCGGGAGGGCCGTATCCTACAATGAGCAGTTCTTC
J: TRBJ2-1
size: .
D: TRBD2
V: TRBV28

CDR3: CASSSPGTGMANEQFF
DNA: TGTGCCAGCTCATCCCCCGGGACAGGGATGGCAAATGAGCAGTTCTTC
J: TRBJ2-1
size: .
D: TRBD1
V: TRBV18

CDR3: CASSLVTPNTGELFF
DNA: TGCGCCAGCAGCTTGGTGACACCGAACACCGGGGAGCTGTTTTTT
J: TRBJ2-2
size: many
D: .
V: TRBV5-1

CDR3: CASSSDGTVLDYGYTF
DNA: TGTGCCAGCAGCTCTGACGGGACAGTTCTCGACTATGGCTACACCTTC
J: TRBJ1-2
size: many
D: TRBD1
V: TRBV9

CDR3: CASSANMRRNTEAFF
DNA: TGTGCCAGCAGCGCCAACATGCGACGAAACACTGAAGCTTTCTTT
J: TRBJ1-1
size: many
D: .
V: TRBV7-6

CDR3: CASSGLAGPNEQFF
DNA: TGTGCCAGCAGTGGACTAGCGGGTCCCAATGAGCAGTTCTTC
J: TRBJ2-1
size: .
D: TRBD2
V: TRBV2

CDR3: CASSTAGTGSNEQYF
DNA: TGTGCCAGCAGTACCGCCGGGACAGGGTCCAACGAGCAGTACTTC
J: TRBJ2-7
size: .
D: TRBD1
V: TRBV27

CDR3: CASSPSGQGSYNEKLFF
DNA: TGTGCCAGCTCACCATCGGGACAGGGGTCTTATAATGAAAAACTGTTTTTT
J: TRBJ1-4
size: .
D: TRBD1
V: TRBV18

CDR3: CSARIVGLETQYF
DNA: TGCAGTGCTAGAATCGTGGGGCTGGAGACCCAGTACTTC
J: TRBJ2-5
size: .
D: .
V: TRBV20-1

CDR3: CASSGVATKNQPQHF
DNA: TGTGCCAGCAGTGGTGTAGCTACGAAAAATCAGCCCCAGCATTTT
J: TRBJ1-5
size: once
D: .
V: TRBV2

CDR3: CASRGDGYTF
DNA: TGTGCCAGCAGAGGAGATGGCTACACCTTC
J: TRBJ1-2
size: many
D: .
V: TRBV2

CDR3: CASSSPRVLRNTIYF
DNA: TGTGCCAGCAGCTCACCGAGGGTTCTGAGAAACACCATATATTTT
J: TRBJ1-3
size: many
D: .
V: TRBV7-9

CDR3: CASSLTGLAGVYEQYF
DNA: TGTGCCAGCAGCTTAACCGGACTAGCGGGGGTTTACGAGCAGTACTTC
J: TRBJ2-7
size: many
D: TRBD2
V: TRBV11-2

CDR3: CASSHVGTGRSYEQYF
DNA: TGCGCCAGCAGCCATGTCGGGACAGGGAGGTCCTACGAGCAGTACTTC
J: TRBJ2-7
size: .
D: TRBD1
V: TRBV4-1

CDR3: CASSLNVYEQYF
DNA: TGCGCCAGCAGCTTGAACGTTTACGAGCAGTACTTC
J: TRBJ2-7
size: many
D: .
V: TRBV5-1

CDR3: CASSVDSQPPIF
DNA: TGTGCCAGCAGCGTAGATTCCCAGCCCCCGATCTTC
J: TRBJ1-2
size: many
D: .
V: TRBV9

CDR3: CASGLVQETQYF
DNA: TGCGCCAGCGGCTTGGTACAAGAGACCCAGTACTTC
J: TRBJ2-5
size: .
D: .
V: TRBV5-1

CDR3: CASSLLGERQPQHF
DNA: TGTGCCAGCAGCTTATTGGGGGAGCGTCAGCCCCAGCATTTT
J: TRBJ1-5
size: few
D: .
V: TRBV7-9

CDR3: CASSYGISATNEKPFF
DNA: TGTGCCAGCAGCTATGGGATCTCCGCAACTAATGAAAAACCGTTTTTT
J: TRBJ1-4
size: few
D: .
V: TRBV5-5

CDR3: CASSFASSGNTIYF
DNA: TGTGCCAGCAGCTTCGCTAGCTCTGGAAACACCATATATTTT
J: TRBJ1-3
size: many
D: .
V: TRBV7-2

CDR3: CASSLQPGAQETQYF
DNA: TGTGCCAGCAGCCTACAGCCTGGGGCCCAAGAGACCCAGTACTTC
J: TRBJ2-5
size: many
D: .
V: TRBV7-2

CDR3: CASSIRFSGGATEQFF
DNA: TGTGCCAGCAGCATAAGATTTAGCGGGGGTGCTACTGAGCAGTTCTTC
J: TRBJ2-1
size: many
D: TRBD2
V: TRBV5-4